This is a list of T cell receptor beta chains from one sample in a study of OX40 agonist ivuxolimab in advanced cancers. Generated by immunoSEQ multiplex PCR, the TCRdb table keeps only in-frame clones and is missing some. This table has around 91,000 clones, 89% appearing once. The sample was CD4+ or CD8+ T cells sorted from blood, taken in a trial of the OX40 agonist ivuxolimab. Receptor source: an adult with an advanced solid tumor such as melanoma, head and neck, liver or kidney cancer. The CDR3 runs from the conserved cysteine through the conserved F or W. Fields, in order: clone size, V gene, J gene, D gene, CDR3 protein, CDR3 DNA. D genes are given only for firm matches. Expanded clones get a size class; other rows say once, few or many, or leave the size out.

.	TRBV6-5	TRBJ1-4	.	CASSPRRITNEKLFF	TGTGCCAGCAGCCCCCGACGGATAACTAATGAAAAACTGTTTTTT
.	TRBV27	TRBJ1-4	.	CASSLRGEEKLFF	TGTGCCAGCAGTTTACGAGGGGAGGAAAAACTGTTTTTT
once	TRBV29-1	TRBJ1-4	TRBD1	CSVGQGAGGELFF	TGCAGCGTCGGCCAGGGGGCGGGTGGAGAACTGTTTTTT
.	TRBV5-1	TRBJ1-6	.	CASRIPNSPLHF	TGCGCCAGCAGAATACCGAATTCACCCCTCCACTTT
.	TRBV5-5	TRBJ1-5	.	CASSSANNQPQHF	TGTGCCAGCAGCTCGGCAAATAATCAGCCCCAGCATTTT
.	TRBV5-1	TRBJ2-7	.	CASSLDSLSYEQYF	TGCGCCAGCAGCCTGGACAGCCTCTCCTACGAGCAGTACTTC
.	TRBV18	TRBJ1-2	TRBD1	CASSQNPGTGLYGYTF	TGTGCCAGCTCCCAAAATCCCGGGACAGGCCTCTATGGCTACACCTTC
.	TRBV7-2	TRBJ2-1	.	CASSLTGGSMSEQFF	TGTGCCAGCAGCTTAACTGGGGGGAGTATGAGTGAGCAGTTCTTC
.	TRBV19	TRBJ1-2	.	CASRPSGYNYGYTF	TGTGCCAGCAGGCCTAGTGGCTATAACTATGGCTACACCTTC
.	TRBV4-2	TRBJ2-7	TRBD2	CASSQEAQRGSYEQYF	TGTGCCAGCAGCCAAGAGGCCCAGCGGGGGTCCTACGAGCAGTACTTC
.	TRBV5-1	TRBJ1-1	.	CASSLGYTEAFF	TGCGCCAGCAGCTTAGGGTACACTGAAGCTTTCTTT
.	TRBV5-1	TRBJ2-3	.	CASSLVISTATDTQYF	TGCGCCAGCAGCTTGGTTATCTCGACTGCCACAGATACGCAGTATTTT
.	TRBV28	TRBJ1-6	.	CASSLMKGHHNSPLHF	TGTGCCAGCAGTTTAATGAAGGGACACCATAATTCACCCCTCCACTTT
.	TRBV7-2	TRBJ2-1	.	CASSLAARVNEQFF	TGTGCCAGCAGCTTAGCGGCTAGGGTCAATGAGCAGTTCTTC
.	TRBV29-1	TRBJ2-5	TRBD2	CSVASGQETQYF	TGCAGCGTTGCTAGCGGCCAAGAGACCCAGTACTTC
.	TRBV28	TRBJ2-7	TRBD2	CASSPQTSGRAGEQYF	TGTGCCAGCAGTCCCCAGACTAGCGGGAGGGCGGGTGAGCAGTACTTC
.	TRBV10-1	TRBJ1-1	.	CASSEDSTEAFF	TGCGCCAGCAGTGAGGACAGCACTGAAGCTTTTTTT
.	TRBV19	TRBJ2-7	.	CASSPRSSLYEQYF	TGTGCCAGTAGTCCCCGGAGTTCACTTTACGAGCAGTACTTC
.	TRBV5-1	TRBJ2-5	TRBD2	CASGRGLSGVQETQYF	TGCGCCAGCGGGAGGGGACTTAGCGGGGTCCAAGAGACCCAGTACTTC
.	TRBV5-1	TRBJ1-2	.	CASSLAAGFNYGYTF	TGCGCCAGCAGCTTGGCGGCAGGGTTTAACTATGGCTACACCTTC
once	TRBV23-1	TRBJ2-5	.	CASSHQGSKGQETQYF	TGCGCCAGCAGTCACCAGGGCTCAAAAGGCCAAGAGACCCAGTACTTC
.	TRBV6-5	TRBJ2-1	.	CASSRGGELSEQFF	TGTGCCAGCAGTAGGGGGGGGGAATTGAGTGAGCAGTTCTTC
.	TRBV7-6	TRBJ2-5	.	CASSLGSGRMETQYF	TGTGCCAGCAGCTTAGGGTCAGGGAGGATGGAGACCCAGTACTTC
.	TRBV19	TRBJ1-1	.	CASSRWGRAFF	TGTGCCAGTAGTCGGTGGGGCAGAGCTTTCTTT
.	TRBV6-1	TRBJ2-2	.	CASSLRSENTGELFF	TGTGCCAGCAGTTTAAGATCCGAGAACACCGGGGAGCTGTTTTTT
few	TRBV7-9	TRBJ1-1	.	CASSLGRAQPGDTEAFF	TGTGCCAGCAGCTTGGGGCGGGCTCAGCCTGGGGACACTGAAGCTTTCTTT
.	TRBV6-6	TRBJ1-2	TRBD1	CASSTDRGQWYTF	TGTGCCAGCAGTACCGACAGGGGGCAGTGGTACACCTTC
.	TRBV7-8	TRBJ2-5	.	CASSPQTETQYF	TGTGCCAGCAGCCCACAGACAGAGACCCAGTACTTC
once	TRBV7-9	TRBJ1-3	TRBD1	CASSFTTGTVISGNTIYF	TGTGCCAGCAGCTTCACTACCGGGACAGTGATCTCTGGAAACACCATATATTTT
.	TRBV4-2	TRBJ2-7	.	CASSQDFRTYEQYF	TGTGCCAGCAGCCAAGACTTCCGCACCTACGAGCAGTACTTC
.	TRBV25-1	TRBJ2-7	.	CASSDSRVGTFEQYF	TGTGCCAGCAGTGACTCCAGGGTCGGTACTTTCGAACAGTACTTC
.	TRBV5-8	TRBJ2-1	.	CASSPTDYNEQFF	TGTGCCAGCAGTCCCACGGACTACAATGAGCAGTTCTTC
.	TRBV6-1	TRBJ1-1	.	CASRDLGVRDTEAFF	TGTGCCAGCAGAGACCTAGGGGTTAGAGACACTGAAGCTTTCTTT
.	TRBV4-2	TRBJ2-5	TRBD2	CASSQDSGTSRQETQYF	TGTGCCAGCAGCCAAGATAGTGGGACTAGCCGCCAAGAGACCCAGTACTTC
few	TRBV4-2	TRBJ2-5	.	CATAVRQGTQETQYF	TGTGCCACCGCCGTAAGGCAGGGAACTCAAGAGACCCAGTACTTC
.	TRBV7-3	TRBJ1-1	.	CASSLRMNTEAFF	TGTGCCAGCAGCTTAAGGATGAACACTGAAGCTTTCTTT
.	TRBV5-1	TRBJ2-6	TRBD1	CASSPDPTGGFGANVLTF	TGCGCCAGCAGCCCGGACCCCACAGGGGGCTTTGGGGCCAACGTCCTGACTTTC
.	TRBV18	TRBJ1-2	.	CASSLSGDSNYGYTF	TGTGCCAGCTCTCTCTCAGGGGACTCTAACTATGGCTACACCTTC
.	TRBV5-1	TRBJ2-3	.	CASSLGDTQYF	TGCGCCAGCAGTTTAGGGGATACGCAGTATTTT
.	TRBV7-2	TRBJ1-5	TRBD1	CASSVDRNQPQHF	TGTGCCAGCAGCGTGGACAGGAATCAGCCCCAGCATTTT
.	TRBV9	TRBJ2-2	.	CASSVRQGSTGELFF	TGTGCCAGCAGCGTCCGGCAGGGGTCCACCGGGGAGCTGTTTTTT
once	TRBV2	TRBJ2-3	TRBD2	CASRKLAGVADTQYF	TGTGCCAGCAGGAAACTAGCGGGAGTCGCAGATACGCAGTATTTT
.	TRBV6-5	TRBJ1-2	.	CASSYTDNYGYTF	TGTGCCAGCAGTTACACGGACAACTATGGCTACACCTTC
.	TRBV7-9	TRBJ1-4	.	CASSLASGGQEKLFF	TGTGCCAGCAGCTTAGCCTCCGGGGGTCAGGAAAAACTGTTTTTT
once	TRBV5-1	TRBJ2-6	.	CASNPSGDGANVLTF	TGCGCCAGCAACCCCTCCGGGGATGGGGCCAACGTCCTGACTTTC
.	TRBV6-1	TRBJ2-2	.	CASRRGLANTGELFF	TGTGCCAGCAGGAGGGGACTTGCGAACACCGGGGAGCTGTTTTTT
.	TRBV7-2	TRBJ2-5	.	CASSFVRGVQGETQYF	TGTGCCAGCAGCTTCGTTCGTGGCGTCCAGGGAGAGACCCAGTACTTC
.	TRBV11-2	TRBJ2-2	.	CASSLLVRGSANTGELFF	TGTGCCAGCAGCTTATTGGTTCGGGGCAGCGCGAACACCGGGGAGCTGTTTTTT
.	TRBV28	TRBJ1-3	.	CASSLASMGVGNTIYF	TGTGCCAGCAGTTTAGCCTCAATGGGGGTCGGAAACACCATATATTTT
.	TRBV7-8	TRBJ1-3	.	CASSLGQGGNTIYF	TGTGCCAGCAGCTTAGGTCAGGGGGGAAACACCATATATTTT
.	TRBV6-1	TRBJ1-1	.	CASSYEMNTEAFF	TGTGCCAGCAGCTACGAAATGAACACTGAAGCTTTCTTT
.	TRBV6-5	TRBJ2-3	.	CATGGLGDTQYF	TGTGCCACCGGGGGATTGGGAGATACGCAGTATTTT
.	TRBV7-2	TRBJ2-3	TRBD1	CASSRRQGPDTQYF	TGTGCCAGCAGCCGGAGACAGGGCCCAGATACGCAGTATTTT
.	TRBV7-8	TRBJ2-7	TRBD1	CASSLARIDRGNEQYF	TGTGCCAGCAGCTTAGCCCGTATCGACAGGGGAAACGAGCAGTACTTC
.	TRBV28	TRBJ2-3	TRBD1	CASGSPGTGTDTQYF	TGTGCCAGCGGATCCCCCGGGACAGGGACAGATACGCAGTATTTT
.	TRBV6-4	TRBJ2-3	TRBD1	CASSDSGQRINTQYF	TGTGCCAGCAGTGACTCGGGACAGCGAATCAATACGCAGTATTTT
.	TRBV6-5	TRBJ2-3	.	CASSYGGVTDTQYF	TGTGCCAGCAGTTACGGTGGGGTCACAGATACGCAGTATTTT
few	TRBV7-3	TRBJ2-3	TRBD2	CASSLGLAEDTQYF	TGTGCCAGCAGCTTGGGACTAGCGGAGGATACGCAGTATTTT
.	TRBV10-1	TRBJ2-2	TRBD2	CASSEILWEGLTGELFF	TGCGCCAGCAGTGAAATATTGTGGGAGGGCCTCACTGGGGAGCTGTTTTTT
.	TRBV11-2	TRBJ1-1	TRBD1	CASSLGDRGRLTEAFF	TGTGCCAGCAGCTTAGGGGACAGGGGGCGCCTTACTGAAGCTTTCTTT